The clone carrying this T cell receptor (beta chain) was found a few times. The data belong to a study of blood T cell repertoires in COVID-19. The wider study: Samples taken during acute and convalescent COVID-19 were collected in the United States, Italy and Spain.

Per the authors' pipeline: Reference gene primer amplification gave estimated nucleated cell counts. The method was immunoSEQ multiplex PCR; TCRdb's version includes in-frame clones alone and lacks a portion of them. The V and J calls and the clone size are those of that table, but D and trimming were determined from the DNA. The sample contains 190,000 or so clones, approximately 82% of which appear only once. V trimming: 6 bases; J trimming: 5 bases; junction bases outside the gene matches: 11. The CDR3 consists of 14 residues. Germline V lookup: CDR1 SQVTM, CDR2 ANQGSEA. The source material was peripheral blood. This TCR was sampled from a human donor with acute or convalescent COVID-19. The donor label of this sample is uncertain. The chain uses TRBV29-1 and TRBJ2-5; 8 bases align to TRBD1. CDR3 region: CSVVATGGLETQYF. DNA for the CDR3: TGCAGCGTGGTTGCTACAGGGGGTCTGGAGACCCAGTACTTC.